These 30 T cell receptor beta chains share one sample of origin, sequenced in a study of CD8+ T cells in alopecia areata. As the sequencing template, cDNA was produced by extracting RNA and reverse transcribing it. Assay: immunoSEQ multiplex PCR; the TCRdb copy retains only in-frame clones and omits some. This table holds roughly 30,000 clones, less than 75% found once. Sequencing was performed on NKG2D-high CD8+ T cells sorted from blood. These receptor sequences come from a human donor with alopecia areata.

This clone has just a few counts. The chain is built from TRBV28 and TRBJ1-2; D might be TRBD1 (5 bases). Trimming removed 8 bases from V and 4 bases from J, with 17 bases in between. From germline, CDR1 is MDHEN and CDR2 SYDVKM. The CDR3 extends over 14 amino acids. CDR3 in DNA: TGTGCCAGCGGGGTCAGGGCTTCCCTCTATGGCTACACCTTC. This translates into CASGVRASLYGYTF.

The chain links TRBV12-5 to TRBJ2-1, with TRBD1 matching 7 bases. CDR1 is LGHNT, CDR2 FRNRAP, per germline. The V gene end was trimmed by 1 base and the J gene end by 8 bases; junction bases not matched to a gene: 8. The CDR3 covers 15 residues. The CDR3 spells CASGLGQGRFDEQFF. The DNA of the CDR3 is TGTGCTAGTGGTTTGGGACAGGGAAGATTCGATGAGCAGTTCTTC.

In DNA form, the CDR3 reads TGTGCCAGCAGCTTAGCCACCTCCTACGAGCAGTACTTC. Amino acid sequence: CASSLATSYEQYF. The genes are TRBV7-9 and TRBJ2-7, with D unclear. V was trimmed by 0 bases and J by 0 bases, leaving 3 bases between them. Looked up from germline, CDR1 is SEHNR and CDR2 is FQNEAQ (reference sequence). The CDR3 totals 13 residues.

V usage is TRBV10-2 and J usage is TRBJ2-7; 8 bases agree with TRBD1. Germline assignment: CDR1 WSHSY and CDR2 SAAADI. With 6 bases clipped from V and 3 bases from J, the junction kept 10 bases outside the gene matches. The CDR3 is 15 residues long. CDR3 coding DNA: TGCGCCAGCAGGCAGATCGGACAGGGCCTCTACGAGCAGTACTTC. Its translation is CASRQIGQGLYEQYF.

This chain joins TRBV6-1 and TRBJ1-1; D is undetermined. The V gene's germline CDR1 is MNHNS and CDR2 SASEGT. Trimming shortened V by 2 bases and J by 5 bases, and 9 bases separated the two germline ends. The CDR3 runs 13 residues. CDR3 sequence (DNA): TGTGCCAGCAGTGAAAACAGTCTTACTGAAGCTTTCTTT. It specifies CASSENSLTEAFF.

The chain has TRBV7-6 and TRBJ2-3; D possibly corresponds to TRBD2 (6 bases). Germline CDR1 reads SGHVS; CDR2 reads FNYEAQ. Trimming cost V 2 bases and J 0 bases, with 12 bases left between them. The CDR3 loop spans 16 amino acids. In nucleotides, the CDR3 is TGTGCCAGCAGCTTACTAGCGCTTACTAGCACAGATACGCAGTATTTT. Protein: CASSLLALTSTDTQYF.

The rearrangement links TRBV27 to TRBJ2-5, with 7 bases matching TRBD2. Germline-derived CDR1 and CDR2 are MNHEY and SMNVEV (reference sequence). J was trimmed by 3 bases and V by 2 bases; bases with no gene match: 6. CDR3 length: 15 residues. CDR3 sequence (DNA): TGTGCCAGCAGTTTAACGGACGGGACTAAAGAGACCCAGTACTTC. The encoded protein is CASSLTDGTKETQYF.

This clone was seen a handful of times. The V and J genes are TRBV28 and TRBJ2-2; no clear D gene. Trimming stripped 6 bases from V and 0 bases from J, with 14 bases between. This CDR3 has 16 residues. Germline assignment: CDR1 MDHEN and CDR2 SYDVKM. The CDR3 DNA is TGTGCCAGCAGCCCCGCGGCGGCCACGAACACCGGGGAGCTGTTTTTT. This translates into CASSPAAATNTGELFF.

The V gene is TRBV13, the J gene TRBJ2-7, with D unresolved. The CDR3 extends over 11 amino acids. The V gene's germline CDR1 is PRHDT and CDR2 FYEKMQ (reference sequence). The V and J ends lost 2 bases and 5 bases respectively, with 4 bases between them. The CDR3 bases are TGTGCCAGCAGCTTATTCAACGAGCAGTACTTC. Its translation: CASSLFNEQYF.

The chain couples TRBV4-1 to TRBJ2-1; a weak D match, TRBD1 (6 bases). This CDR3 is built from 20 residues. Germline CDR1 is MGHRA and CDR2 is YSYEKL. The ends were cut back, 0 bases at V and 0 bases at J, with 21 bases in the middle. CDR3 DNA sequence: TGCGCCAGCAGCCAAGATCTTTCCGGTTACACAGGGAGCTCCTACAATGAGCAGTTCTTC. Translating gives CASSQDLSGYTGSSYNEQFF.

This clone was detected a few times. The CDR3 nucleotides read TGCAGCGTTGAGGGACAGGGAATCTTTGGACCTCTGGATACGCAGTATTTT. Translated: CSVEGQGIFGPLDTQYF. The V and J genes are TRBV29-1 and TRBJ2-3; 9 bases are a match to TRBD1. Germline values: CDR1 SQVTM, CDR2 ANQGSEA. CDR3 length equals 17 residues. With 3 bases clipped from V and 6 bases from J, the junction kept 16 bases outside the gene matches.

The genes are TRBV6-5 and TRBJ2-2; 7 bases fit TRBD2. This CDR3 is 14 amino acids long. Losses at the gene ends were 3 bases for V and 5 bases for J; bases not matched to a gene: 3. The V gene's germline CDR1 is MNHEY and CDR2 SVGAGI. DNA of the CDR3: TGTGCCAGCAGTTATTCGGGGGGAACCGGGGAGCTGTTTTTT. Its translation is CASSYSGGTGELFF.

This chain joins TRBV4-1 and TRBJ2-7, with TRBD1 identical over 9 bases. This CDR3 has 16 residues. V gave up 2 bases and J gave up 3 bases; unmatched junction bases: 8. Germline V gene data show CDR1 as MGHRA and CDR2 as YSYEKL. CDR3 nucleotide sequence: TGCGCCAGCAGCCAAAACTCCGCGACAGGGGGCTACGAGCAGTACTTC. The encoded protein is CASSQNSATGGYEQYF.

This clone has only a few counts. In DNA, the CDR3 is TGTGCCAGCAGTGCACAGGGAAATCAGCCCCAGCATTTT. This translates into CASSAQGNQPQHF. This chain uses TRBV25-1 with TRBJ1-5; D possibly corresponds to TRBD1 (6 bases). This CDR3 comprises 13 residues. V lost 4 bases, J lost 4 bases, and 8 bases lay in between. Germline V gene sequence: CDR1 MGHDK, CDR2 SYGVNS.

This clone has only one observation. The V gene is TRBV9, the J gene TRBJ2-7; D possibly uses TRBD1 or TRBD2 (5 bases each). The V and J ends lost 6 bases and 2 bases respectively, with 27 bases between them. In germline, CDR1 is SGDLS, CDR2 YYNGEE. The CDR3 spans 18 residues. CDR3 DNA: TGTGCCAGCACCCCTGGGTTTTCTGGGACCGAGAGTCCCTACGAGCAGTACTTC. This codes for CASTPGFSGTESPYEQYF.

The chain carries TRBV7-8 and TRBJ1-6; D may be TRBD1 (6 bases). Germline CDR1 SGHVS, CDR2 FQNEAQ. Trimming removed 0 bases at V and 6 bases at J, with 15 bases between. The CDR3 sequence is 17 residues long. Here the CDR3 DNA reads TGTGCCAGCAGCTTAGCGCCAGGGGCTAACTTTAATTCACCCCTCCACTTT. Residues: CASSLAPGANFNSPLHF.

This clone was seen a single time. The chain links TRBV5-6 to TRBJ1-1, with unresolved D. CDR1 and CDR2 from the germline V gene are SGHDT and YYEEEE. The CDR3 has 13 amino acids. The ends were cut back, 0 bases at V and 8 bases at J, with 11 bases in the middle. The CDR3 spells CASSLVFGLEAFF. In nucleotides, the CDR3 is TGTGCCAGCAGCTTGGTGTTTGGTTTGGAAGCTTTCTTT.

This chain connects TRBV7-8 to TRBJ2-5; the D is unclear. Germline CDR1 and CDR2: SGHVS and FQNEAQ. This CDR3 contains 11 residues. Trimming took off 5 bases at V and 9 bases at J, with 10 bases between the two ends. The CDR3: CASSDVRPQYF. CDR3 in DNA: TGTGCCAGCAGCGATGTTCGCCCCCAGTACTTC.

The chain uses TRBV27 and TRBJ1-1; tentatively, D is TRBD1 (5 bases). This CDR3 has 12 amino acids. Germline-derived CDR1 and CDR2 are MNHEY and SMNVEV (reference sequence). V lost 5 bases and J lost 8, with 12 bases in between. CDR3 nucleotide sequence: TGTGCCAGCAGTGCGCCGGGGGGAGAAGCTTTCTTT. It yields the protein CASSAPGGEAFF.

CDR3 loop: CASRVQGSGANVLTF. For the CDR3, the DNA is TGTGCCAGCAGAGTACAGGGGTCTGGGGCCAACGTCCTGACTTTC. The gene calls are TRBV27 and TRBJ2-6; 7 bases are a match to TRBD1. The ends lost 6 bases at V and 1 base at J; junction bases unmatched: 3. This CDR3 spans 15 amino acids. Germline CDR1 and CDR2: MNHEY and SMNVEV (reference sequence).

The genes are TRBV10-3 and TRBJ2-7; 8 bases agree with TRBD2. Trimming at V came to 4 bases and at J to 6 bases, leaving 5 bases not matched to a gene. The CDR3 runs 13 residues. Looked up from germline, CDR1 is ENHRY and CDR2 is SYGVKD. CDR3: CAISGAGGVEQYF. In DNA, the CDR3 is TGTGCCATCAGTGGGGCGGGAGGCGTCGAGCAGTACTTC.

This chain uses TRBV19 with TRBJ1-1; 7 nucleotides line up with TRBD1. The CDR3 is 14 amino acids. Trimming took 3 bases from V and 0 from J; bases not matched to a gene: 1. The germline V gene encodes CDR1 LNHDA and CDR2 SQIVND (reference sequence). Here the CDR3 DNA reads TGTGCCAGTAGTATGGGGACAGTGAACACTGAAGCTTTCTTT. Protein product: CASSMGTVNTEAFF.

The V gene is TRBV29-1, the J gene TRBJ1-2; D may be TRBD1 (6 bases). V lost 6 bases and J lost 8, with 16 bases in between. There are 12 residues in the CDR3. Germline values: CDR1 SQVTM, CDR2 ANQGSEA. The CDR3 region is CSVAKQGGGYTF. CDR3 coding DNA: TGCAGCGTAGCTAAACAGGGAGGCGGCTACACCTTC.

The chain has TRBV4-2 and TRBJ1-6; 9 bases are a match to TRBD1. This CDR3 has 15 amino acids. The germline V gene encodes CDR1 LGHNA and CDR2 YNFKEQ. Unmatched junction bases numbered 1, after V lost 3 bases and J lost 4 bases. CDR3 sequence: CASSQGTGYNSPLHF. CDR3 nucleotide sequence: TGTGCCAGCAGCCAGGGGACAGGGTATAATTCACCCCTCCACTTT.

This clone was counted between two and nine times. This chain uses TRBV5-1 with TRBJ2-2; TRBD2 might be the D (6 bases). Trimming pared 4 bases from V and 0 bases from J, leaving 10 bases between. Per the germline V gene, CDR1 is SGHRS and CDR2 is YFSETQ. This CDR3 has 15 residues. The chain's CDR3 is CASSIGTSNTGELFF. The CDR3 coding sequence is TGCGCCAGCAGCATCGGGACTTCGAACACCGGGGAGCTGTTTTTT.

This rearrangement joins TRBV27 to TRBJ2-4; D may match TRBD1 or TRBD2 (5 bases each). CDR3 length equals 14 residues. The V gene's germline CDR1 is MNHEY and CDR2 SMNVEV (reference sequence). V lost 3 bases and J 3 bases, leaving 9 bases between the germline ends. The CDR3 nucleotides read TGTGCCAGCAGTTTGGCAGGGAGCAAAAACATTCAGTACTTC. Translation: CASSLAGSKNIQYF.

The rearrangement links TRBV27 to TRBJ2-3, with no clear D. Germline V gene lookup returns CDR1 MNHEY and CDR2 SMNVEV (reference sequence). V dropped 5 bases and J dropped 0 bases, with 9 bases sitting between them. This CDR3 has 14 residues. The CDR3 DNA is TGTGCCAGCAGTGTTCTAGGAAGCACAGATACGCAGTATTTT. Protein sequence: CASSVLGSTDTQYF.

The chain recombines TRBV29-1 with TRBJ1-2; D is uncertain. Germline V CDR1 and CDR2: SQVTM, ANQGSEA. The CDR3 consists of 15 residues. V shed 2 bases and J shed 0 bases, with 13 bases lying between them. CDR3: CSVELVGSANYGYTF. The CDR3 coding sequence is TGCAGCGTTGAATTAGTGGGGTCCGCTAACTATGGCTACACCTTC. Full variable domain (remainder filled in from reference TRBV29-1 and TRBJ1-2): SAVISQKPSRDICQRGTSLTIQCQVDSQVTMMFWYRQQPGQSLTLIATANQGSEATYESGFVIDKFPISRPNLTFSTLTVSNMSPEDSSIYLCSVELVGSANYGYTFGSGTRLTVV.

The chain recombines TRBV6-5 with TRBJ2-5; D is possibly TRBD1 or TRBD2 (5 bases each). Trimming pared 6 bases from V and 5 bases from J, leaving 16 bases between. The CDR3 sequence is 14 residues long. CDR1 and CDR2 (germline): MNHEY, SVGAGI. DNA for the CDR3: TGTGCCAGCAGACCCATAGGGGAGAGGGAGACCCAGTACTTC. Translation gives CASRPIGERETQYF.

This sequence joins TRBV28 and TRBJ2-3, with unresolved D. The V and J ends lost 7 bases and 2 bases respectively, with 22 bases between them. The CDR3 is made up of 17 amino acids. CDR1 is MDHEN and CDR2 is SYDVKM in the germline V gene. CDR3 sequence reads: CASNESGTVTLTDTQYF. The CDR3 DNA sequence: TGTGCCAGCAACGAGAGTGGTACGGTCACCCTCACAGATACGCAGTATTTT.